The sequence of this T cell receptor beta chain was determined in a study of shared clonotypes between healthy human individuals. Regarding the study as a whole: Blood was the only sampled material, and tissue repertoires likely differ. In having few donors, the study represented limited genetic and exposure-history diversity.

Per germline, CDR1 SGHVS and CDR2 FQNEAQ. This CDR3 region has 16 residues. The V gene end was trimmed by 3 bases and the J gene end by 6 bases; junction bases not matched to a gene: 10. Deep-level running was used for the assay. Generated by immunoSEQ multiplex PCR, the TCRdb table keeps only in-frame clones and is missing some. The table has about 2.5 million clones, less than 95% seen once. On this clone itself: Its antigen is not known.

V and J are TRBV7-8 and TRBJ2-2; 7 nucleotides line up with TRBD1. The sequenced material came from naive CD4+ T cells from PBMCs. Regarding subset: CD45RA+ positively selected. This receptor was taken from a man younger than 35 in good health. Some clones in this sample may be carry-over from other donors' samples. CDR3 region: CASSFLGGRRAGELFF. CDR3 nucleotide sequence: TGTGCCAGCAGCTTTCTAGGGGGCCGTCGTGCCGGGGAGCTGTTTTTT. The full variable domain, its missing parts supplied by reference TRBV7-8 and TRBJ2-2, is GAGVSQSPRYKVAKRGQDVALRCDPISGHVSLFWYQQALGQGPEFLTYFQNEAQLDKSGLPSDRFFAERPEGSVSTLKIQRTQQEDSAVYLCASSFLGGRRAGELFFGEGSRLTVL.